The subject of this entry is one T cell receptor (beta chain). The CDR3 is 15 amino acids. This record comes from a study of T cell changes during pregnancy in multiple sclerosis. Using immunoSEQ multiplex PCR, the repertoire was profiled, and TCRdb retains in-frame clones only, with some absent. The sample includes around 100,000 clones, over 75% seen only once; the top ten take just over 0.75%. This clonotype originated in a female donor in good health, enrolled as a control in a pregnancy study. Specimen: peripheral blood, collected in the second trimester of pregnancy. The J gene is TRBJ1-1, the V gene TRBV21-1. TRBV21-1 corresponds to a pseudogene. For the CDR3, the DNA is TGTGCCAGCAGCAAAGGTAGCGGATTGAACACTGAAGCTTTCTTT. Encoded protein: CASSKGSGLNTEAFF.